This TCR beta chain is drawn from a study of blood T cell repertoires in COVID-19. Overall study context: Sources were T cells, B-cell-depleted T cells, or PBMCs; the material itself was cDNA or gDNA.

Recruitment covered under 25 US areas and drew participants whose ages spanned roughly 18 to 100 years. Grouping used clinical history reported by participants in a survey and questionnaire. Method: immunoSEQ multiplex PCR; TCRdb's copy keeps in-frame clones and lacks some. The sample includes approximately 230,000 clones, approximately 90% seen only once; the top ten take approximately 1.6%. V shed 8 bases and J shed 0 bases, with 8 bases lying between them. Germline V gene sequence: CDR1 SEHNR, CDR2 FQNEAQ (reference sequence). The CDR3 loop spans 14 amino acids. The source material was PBMCs or T cells enriched from blood (not recorded which). This clonotype was sampled from a man aged 35-49 years who had recovered from COVID-19. V gene TRBV7-9 combines with J gene TRBJ2-6; D gene uncertain. The CDR3 is CASLSLSGANVLTF. The CDR3 bases are TGTGCCAGCCTTAGCCTCTCTGGGGCCAACGTCCTGACTTTC. Supplemented by reference TRBV7-9 and TRBJ2-6, the full variable domain reads DTGVSQNPRHKITKRGQNVTFRCDPISEHNRLYWYRQTLGQGPEFLTYFQNEAQLEKSRLLSDRFSAERPKGSFSTLEIQRTEQGDSAMYLCASLSLSGANVLTFGAGSRLTVL.